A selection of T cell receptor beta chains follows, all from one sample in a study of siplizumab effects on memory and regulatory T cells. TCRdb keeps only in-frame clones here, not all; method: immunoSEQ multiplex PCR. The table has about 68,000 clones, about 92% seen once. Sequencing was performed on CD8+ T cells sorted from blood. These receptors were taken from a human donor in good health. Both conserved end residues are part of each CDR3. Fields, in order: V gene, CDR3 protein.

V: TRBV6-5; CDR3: CASIWGETQYF
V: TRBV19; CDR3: CASSMGQGLTEAFF
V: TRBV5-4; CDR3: CASSFPDRGSYEQYF
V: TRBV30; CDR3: CAWSLRTETDLYGYTF
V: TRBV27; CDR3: CASSLGGVNEQFF
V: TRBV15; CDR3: CATSRVPILIEKLFF
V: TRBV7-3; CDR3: CASSTTSGLTDTQYF
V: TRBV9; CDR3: CASSIEGYLENTEAFF
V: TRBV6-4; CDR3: CASSEVFGGEQYF
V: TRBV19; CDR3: CASSISGGDEQFF
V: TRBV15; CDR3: CATSREQQADYNSPLHF
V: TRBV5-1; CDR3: CASSLGSSSYEQYF
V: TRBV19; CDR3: CASTLLGGEMVNGYTF
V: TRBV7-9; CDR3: CASSSQPSYEQYF
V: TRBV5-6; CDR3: CASSLAQAYEQYF
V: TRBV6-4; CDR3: CASSDSSGGLTDTQYF
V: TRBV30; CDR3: CAWSTGTTTSTDTQYF
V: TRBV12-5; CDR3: CASGHGDPEGEQYF
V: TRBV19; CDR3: CASSAATSYNEQFF
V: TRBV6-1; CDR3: CASSVADQDAHTQYF
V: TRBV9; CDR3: CASSPRTGPEGTEAFF
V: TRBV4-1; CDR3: CASSHPGLTGVEQYF
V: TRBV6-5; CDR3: CASSYQENYGYTF
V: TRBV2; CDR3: CASFGTGVPTNEKLFF
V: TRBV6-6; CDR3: CASTYLVEQYF
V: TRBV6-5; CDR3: CASSYNRDYNEQFF
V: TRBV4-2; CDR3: CASSQDIYWGSQNEQFF
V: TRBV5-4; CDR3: CASSTGLSLASEQYF
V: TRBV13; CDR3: CASSTALAGDPYEQYF
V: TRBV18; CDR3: CASSPGLYNEQFF
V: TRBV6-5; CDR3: CASSLTDEDYGYTF
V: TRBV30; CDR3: CAWNSGGAKYF
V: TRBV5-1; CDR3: CASSEGLSSYNEQFF
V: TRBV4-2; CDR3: CASSQADDEETQYF
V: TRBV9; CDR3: CASSEAGGDEKLFF
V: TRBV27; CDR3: CASSFYNSYEQYF
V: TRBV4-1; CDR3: CASSQDPGGAYGYTF
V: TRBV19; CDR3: CASSIGGRVSEAFF
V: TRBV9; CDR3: CASSSGTAPYEQYF